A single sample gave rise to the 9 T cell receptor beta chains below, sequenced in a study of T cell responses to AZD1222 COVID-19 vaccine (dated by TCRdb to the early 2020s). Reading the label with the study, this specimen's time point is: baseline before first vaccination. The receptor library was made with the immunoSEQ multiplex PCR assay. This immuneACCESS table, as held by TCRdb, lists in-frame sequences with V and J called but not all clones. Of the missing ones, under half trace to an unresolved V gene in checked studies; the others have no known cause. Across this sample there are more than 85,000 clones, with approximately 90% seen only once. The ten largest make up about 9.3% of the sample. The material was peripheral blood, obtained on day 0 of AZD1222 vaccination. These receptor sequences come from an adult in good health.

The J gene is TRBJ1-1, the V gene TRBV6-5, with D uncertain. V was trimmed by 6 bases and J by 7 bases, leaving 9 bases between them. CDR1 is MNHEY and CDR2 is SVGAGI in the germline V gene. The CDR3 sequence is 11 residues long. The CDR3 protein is CASRQSGEAFF. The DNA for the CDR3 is TGTGCCAGCAGGCAGTCCGGTGAAGCTTTCTTT.

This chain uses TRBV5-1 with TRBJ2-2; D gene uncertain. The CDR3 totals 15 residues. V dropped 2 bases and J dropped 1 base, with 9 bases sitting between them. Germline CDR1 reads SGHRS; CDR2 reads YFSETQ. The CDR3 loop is CASSFSAKNTGELFF. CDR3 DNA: TGCGCCAGCAGCTTTTCCGCTAAGAACACCGGGGAGCTGTTTTTT.

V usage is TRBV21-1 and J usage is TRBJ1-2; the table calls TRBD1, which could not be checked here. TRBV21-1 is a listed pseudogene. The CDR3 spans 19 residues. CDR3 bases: TGTGCCAGCAGCATAGGGACAGGTATTGGCGCCGAGATGATAAGTGGCTACACCTTC. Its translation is CASSIGTGIGAEMISGYTF.

The CDR3 coding sequence is TGTGCCTGGAGTGTTCGGAAACCCGGGGATACGCAGTATTTT. It codes for CAWSVRKPGDTQYF. This chain joins TRBV30 and TRBJ2-3; D is undetermined. V gave up 0 bases and J gave up 6 bases, with 13 bases separating them. In germline, CDR1 is GTSNPN, CDR2 SVGIG (reference sequence). This CDR3 spans 14 amino acids. Looking up the rest from reference TRBV30 and TRBJ2-3 gives the full variable domain: SQTIHQWPATLVQPVGSPLSLECTVEGTSNPNLYWYRQAAGRGLQLLFYSVGIGQISSEVPQNLSASRPQDRQFILSSKKLLLSDSGFYLCAWSVRKPGDTQYFGPGTRLTVL.

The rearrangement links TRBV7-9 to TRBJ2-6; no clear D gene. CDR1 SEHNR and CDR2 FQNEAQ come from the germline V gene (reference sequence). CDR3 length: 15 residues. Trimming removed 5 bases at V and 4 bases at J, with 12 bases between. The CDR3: CASSTGQAGANVLTF. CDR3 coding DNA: TGTGCCAGCAGCACGGGCCAAGCCGGGGCCAACGTCCTGACTTTC.

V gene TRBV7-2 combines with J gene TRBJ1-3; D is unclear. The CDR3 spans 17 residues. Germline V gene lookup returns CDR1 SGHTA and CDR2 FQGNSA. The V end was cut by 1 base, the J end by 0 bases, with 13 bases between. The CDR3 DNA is TGTGCCAGCAGCTTAGTCGGACGGATAAGCTCTGGAAACACCATATATTTT. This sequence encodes CASSLVGRISSGNTIYF.

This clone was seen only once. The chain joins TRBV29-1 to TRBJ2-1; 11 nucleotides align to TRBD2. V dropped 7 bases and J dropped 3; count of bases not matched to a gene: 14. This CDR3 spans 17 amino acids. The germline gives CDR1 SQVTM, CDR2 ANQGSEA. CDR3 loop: CSAPTSGTGALYNEQFF. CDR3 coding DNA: TGCAGCGCTCCGACTAGCGGGACGGGGGCGCTCTACAATGAGCAGTTCTTC.

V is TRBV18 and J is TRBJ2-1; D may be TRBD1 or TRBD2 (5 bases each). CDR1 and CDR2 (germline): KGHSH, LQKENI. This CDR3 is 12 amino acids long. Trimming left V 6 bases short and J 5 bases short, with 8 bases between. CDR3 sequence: CASSGPDNEQFF. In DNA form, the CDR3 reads TGTGCCAGCTCGGGACCCGACAATGAGCAGTTCTTC.

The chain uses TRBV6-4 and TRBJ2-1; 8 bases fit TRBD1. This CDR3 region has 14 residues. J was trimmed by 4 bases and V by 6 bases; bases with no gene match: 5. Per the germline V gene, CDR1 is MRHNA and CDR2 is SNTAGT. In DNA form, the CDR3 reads TGTGCCAGCAGCAGAGACAGGGGATACAATGAGCAGTTCTTC. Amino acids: CASSRDRGYNEQFF.